This entry features one T cell receptor (beta chain) sequence. Its antigen is currently unknown. Clones were read by immunoSEQ multiplex PCR, and TCRdb kept only the in-frame ones, dropping some. This table has tens of thousands of clones, roughly 91% appearing once. Trimming at V came to 9 bases and at J to 4 bases, leaving 18 bases not matched to a gene. This CDR3 is built from 17 residues. Per germline, CDR1 LNHDA and CDR2 SQIVND (reference sequence). The data are from a study of T cell responses to AZD1222 COVID-19 vaccine. General study findings and limits: The sample set comprised mostly white British donors with more females, and clonal diversity was possibly underestimated. Among those given AZD1222, only 6 or 7 were seropositive at baseline.

This clonotype was obtained from an adult who received the AZD1222 COVID-19 vaccine. V usage is TRBV19 and J usage is TRBJ1-5, with TRBD1 matching over 7 bases. The sequencing here drew on peripheral blood, taken 28 days after the second AZD1222 dose. The CDR3 DNA is TGTGCCAGCCGCCTTTGGGGCAGGGGGATATGGAATCAGCCCCAGCATTTT. Its translation is CASRLWGRGIWNQPQHF.